This TCR beta chain was sequenced in a study of cytomegalovirus exposure and HLA in healthy donors. The germline gives CDR1 GTSNPN, CDR2 SVGIG (reference sequence). Trimming shortened V by 0 bases and J by 7 bases, and 24 bases separated the two germline ends. The CDR3 length is 18 residues. Primers: 60 Vbeta forward and 13 Jbeta reverse. Method: immunoSEQ multiplex PCR; TCRdb's copy keeps in-frame clones and lacks some. Here the sample spans about 180,000 clones, about four fifths being singletons. With regard to this clone: The antigen is not known.

The study's findings and limits: Most TCR sequences were rare, but some public TCRs occurred in many donors.

This clonotype originated in a young woman in good health and CMV-seronegative. The chain is built from TRBV30 and TRBJ1-4; D perhaps matches TRBD1 (5 bases). Sequencing input: PBMCs. CDR3 coding DNA: TGTGCCTGGAGTGTATCCTGGTCAACCGGGACCGGGAGTGAAAAACTGTTTTTT. Protein: CAWSVSWSTGTGSEKLFF.